The next 23 T cell receptor beta chains were all read from a single sample in a study of T cells after yellow fever vaccination. Each CDR3 protein gets one entry after TCRdb re-called the 5' RACE reads with MiXCR. The table shows hundreds of thousands of distinct CDR3 sequences, with around 12% occurring only once. The specimen was PBMCs, collected on the day of the yellow fever booster vaccination. The receptors come from a man aged 25 to 40 who received the YFV17D yellow fever vaccine.

This chain joins TRBV7-9 and TRBJ2-7; the D is unclear. V was pared by 5 bases and J by 1 base, with 18 bases between. The CDR3 has 16 residues. Germline V gene lookup returns CDR1 SEHNR and CDR2 FQNEAQ (reference sequence). CDR3 DNA: TGTGCCAGCAGCCCATACTCGTTGGACGGTTCCTACGAGCAGTACTTC. Residues: CASSPYSLDGSYEQYF.

CDR3 bases: TGTGCCAGCACCCCGCGGGACAGTGTGCCCCTCCGCCATAACTATGGCTACACCTTC. Amino acid sequence: CASTPRDSVPLRHNYGYTF. V gene TRBV6-4 combines with J gene TRBJ1-2; 7 bases fit TRBD1. The V gene end was trimmed by 7 bases and the J gene end by 1 base; junction bases not matched to a gene: 21. Germline values: CDR1 MRHNA, CDR2 SNTAGT. The CDR3 has 19 residues.

The chain joins TRBV19 to TRBJ1-4; D gene ambiguous. This CDR3 comprises 14 residues. Trimming shortened V by 2 bases and J by 1 base, and 5 bases separated the two germline ends. The V gene's germline CDR1 is LNHDA and CDR2 SQIVND (reference sequence). This chain's CDR3 is CASSITVTNEKLFF. The CDR3 DNA follows: TGTGCCAGTAGTATAACTGTAACTAATGAAAAACTGTTTTTT.

This chain uses TRBV28 with TRBJ1-1, with D possibly being TRBD1 (6 bases). CDR1 and CDR2 from the germline V gene are MDHEN and SYDVKM. The length of the CDR3 is 16 residues. V lost 8 bases, J lost 1 base, and 20 bases lay in between. The CDR3 DNA follows: TGTGCCAGCGGATCTTGGGGGCCGGGAGGGAACACTGAAGCTTTCTTT. This gives the protein CASGSWGPGGNTEAFF. The full variable domain, completed using reference TRBV28 and TRBJ1-1, is DVKVTQSSRYLVKRTGEKVFLECVQDMDHENMFWYRQDPGLGLRLIYFSYDVKMKEKGDIPEGYSVSREKKERFSLILESASTNQTSMYLCASGSWGPGGNTEAFFGQGTRLTVV.

In this sample, this clonotype turned up a few times. The chain links TRBV3-1 to TRBJ2-5; D is tentatively TRBD1 or TRBD2 (5 bases each). The CDR3 is made up of 16 amino acids. V lost 4 bases and J 0 bases, leaving 15 bases between the germline ends. Per germline, CDR1 LGHDT and CDR2 YNNKEL (reference sequence). The CDR3 protein is CASSPGAALYQETQYF. The CDR3, as DNA: TGTGCCAGCAGCCCCGGGGCAGCGCTTTACCAAGAGACCCAGTACTTC.

The chain combines TRBV19 with TRBJ2-6; 9 bases align to TRBD1. Germline CDR1 reads LNHDA; CDR2 reads SQIVND (reference sequence). The CDR3 length is 17 residues. Unmatched junction bases numbered 5, after V lost 5 bases and J lost 0 bases. In DNA form, the CDR3 reads TGTGCCAGTAGTCCACAGGGGGCGAGCTCTGGGGCCAACGTCCTGACTTTC. Protein sequence: CASSPQGASSGANVLTF.

The gene calls are TRBV7-8 and TRBJ1-1; D uncertain. CDR3 size: 14 residues. V was trimmed by 5 bases and J by 5 bases, leaving 15 bases between them. From germline, CDR1 is SGHVS and CDR2 FQNEAQ. As DNA, the CDR3 is TGTGCCAGCAGCCTAGTGGGGAAAGGTACTGAAGCTTTCTTT. This gives the protein CASSLVGKGTEAFF.

The chain carries TRBV7-9 and TRBJ2-1; D ambiguous. CDR3 size: 11 residues. V was trimmed by 7 bases and J by 6 bases, leaving 7 bases between them. Germline-derived CDR1 and CDR2 are SEHNR and FQNEAQ (reference sequence). CDR3 amino acids: CASTVGNEQFF. The CDR3 coding sequence is TGTGCCAGCACCGTGGGCAATGAGCAGTTCTTC. The variable domain in full, completed from reference TRBV7-9 and TRBJ2-1, reads DTGVSQNPRHKITKRGQNVTFRCDPISEHNRLYWYRQTLGQGPEFLTYFQNEAQLEKSRLLSDRFSAERPKGSFSTLEIQRTEQGDSAMYLCASTVGNEQFFGPGTRLTVL.

This clonotype was found a few times. The chain is built from TRBV21-1 and TRBJ2-7. TRBV21-1 is a documented pseudogene. This CDR3 spans 17 amino acids. This CDR3 reads CASSTSSSLRISYEQYF. In DNA, the CDR3 is TGTGCCAGCAGTACATCTTCCAGCCTGAGAATCTCCTACGAGCAGTACTTC.

This clonotype has at least ten counts. The rearrangement links TRBV7-9 to TRBJ1-1; the D is unclear. CDR1 and CDR2 (germline): SEHNR, FQNEAQ (reference sequence). V was shortened by 1 base and J by 0 bases, with 12 bases between the two germline ends. This CDR3 comprises 16 residues. The CDR3 is CASSLDGGIMNTEAFF. CDR3 bases: TGTGCCAGCAGCTTAGATGGAGGGATCATGAACACTGAAGCTTTCTTT. The entire variable domain, with the rest obtained from reference TRBV7-9 and TRBJ1-1, is as follows: DTGVSQNPRHKITKRGQNVTFRCDPISEHNRLYWYRQTLGQGPEFLTYFQNEAQLEKSRLLSDRFSAERPKGSFSTLEIQRTEQGDSAMYLCASSLDGGIMNTEAFFGQGTRLTVV.

This clonotype was observed a few times. The gene calls are TRBV20-1 and TRBJ2-1; the D gene is possibly TRBD2 (5 bases). The CDR3 sequence is 15 residues long. Germline V gives CDR1 DFQATT, CDR2 SNEGSKA (reference sequence). V dropped 3 bases and J dropped 1 base, with 13 bases sitting between them. The CDR3 protein is CSASWGVGSYNEQFF. The CDR3 DNA reads as TGCAGTGCTAGTTGGGGAGTTGGGTCCTACAATGAGCAGTTCTTC.

This rearrangement joins TRBV10-2 to TRBJ2-3; no clear D gene. Germline V CDR1 and CDR2: WSHSY, SAAADI. The CDR3 runs 15 residues. Trimming removed 6 bases from V and 7 bases from J, with 20 bases in between. CDR3 sequence reads: CASSPTVPPSNTQYF. In DNA form, the CDR3 reads TGCGCCAGCAGCCCAACGGTCCCTCCTTCGAATACGCAGTATTTT.

The gene calls are TRBV29-1 and TRBJ1-2; D not resolved. Germline CDR1 and CDR2: SQVTM and ANQGSEA. V lost 4 bases and J 6 bases, leaving 9 bases between the germline ends. This CDR3 contains 11 residues. The CDR3 sequence: CSVVGVHGYTF. The CDR3 bases are TGCAGCGTTGTAGGCGTCCATGGCTACACCTTC. The full variable domain, with the rest looked up from reference TRBV29-1 and TRBJ1-2, is SAVISQKPSRDICQRGTSLTIQCQVDSQVTMMFWYRQQPGQSLTLIATANQGSEATYESGFVIDKFPISRPNLTFSTLTVSNMSPEDSSIYLCSVVGVHGYTFGSGTRLTVV.

The CDR3 nucleotides are TGCAGCGTTGGGAACCTGGGAGAGCAGTTCTTC. It specifies CSVGNLGEQFF. The rearrangement links TRBV29-1 to TRBJ2-1; D is uncertain. V lost 4 bases and J lost 10, with 11 bases in between. The CDR3 has 11 residues. From germline, CDR1 is SQVTM and CDR2 ANQGSEA.

The chain couples TRBV20-1 to TRBJ2-7; a weak D match, TRBD1 (6 bases). V lost 3 bases to trimming and J lost 1 base, with 19 bases between them. The CDR3 covers 16 residues. From germline, CDR1 is DFQATT and CDR2 SNEGSKA (reference sequence). This CDR3 reads CSASPDRRSKSYEQYF. The CDR3 region has the DNA TGCAGTGCTAGTCCAGACAGGCGGTCGAAATCCTACGAGCAGTACTTC.

The CDR3 is CASSIGRDQPQHF. DNA for the CDR3: TGTGCCAGTAGTATAGGACGGGATCAGCCCCAGCATTTT. This sequence joins TRBV19 and TRBJ1-5; D uncertain. The ends were cut back, 1 base at V and 5 bases at J, with 6 bases in the middle. The germline gives CDR1 LNHDA, CDR2 SQIVND (reference sequence). The CDR3 consists of 13 residues.

The chain carries TRBV5-8 and TRBJ1-4; 7 bases line up with TRBD1. The CDR3 has 14 residues. CDR1 SGHTS and CDR2 YDEGEE come from the germline V gene. Trimming cost V 7 bases and J 4 bases; bases outside gene matches: 7. The DNA for the CDR3 is TGTGCCAGCGGACAGGTTTGGATTAATGAAAAACTGTTTTTT. This sequence encodes CASGQVWINEKLFF.

V and J are TRBV12-3 or TRBV12-4 and TRBJ2-7, with a weak D call TRBD1 (6 bases). The CDR3 length is 14 residues. Deletions cut 5 bases from V and 4 bases from J, with 15 bases between. CDR3 nucleotides: TGTGCCAGCAGTCACGGGACAAGCCTTTACGAGCAGTACTTC. This encodes CASSHGTSLYEQYF.

The J gene is TRBJ2-1, the V gene TRBV6-5; D may be TRBD1 (6 bases). The CDR3 is made up of 11 amino acids. The germline V gene has CDR1 MNHEY and CDR2 SVGAGI. V was clipped by 6 bases and J by 12 bases, with 12 bases between them. CDR3 amino acids: CASSQGGMQFF. The CDR3 DNA follows: TGTGCCAGCAGCCAAGGGGGAATGCAGTTCTTC.

The chain joins TRBV12-3 or TRBV12-4 to TRBJ2-1, with D tentatively TRBD1 or TRBD2 (5 bases each). The length of the CDR3 is 14 residues. The V gene lost 3 bases and the J gene lost 2 bases, with 8 bases spanning the gap. The CDR3 DNA sequence: TGTGCCAGCAGTTTGGGGGTGACCTACAATGAGCAGTTCTTC. Translation: CASSLGVTYNEQFF.

This CDR3 is CASSSSHEQFF. The CDR3 region has the DNA TGTGCCAGCAGTTCCAGCCATGAGCAGTTCTTC. The chain links TRBV12-3 or TRBV12-4 to TRBJ2-1; D uncertain. This CDR3 has 11 residues. The V and J ends lost 4 bases and 8 bases respectively, with 6 bases between them.

This clonotype was seen more than once but under ten times. The chain uses TRBV10-2 and TRBJ2-7, with D possibly matching TRBD2 (6 bases). Germline V gene lookup returns CDR1 WSHSY and CDR2 SAAADI. The V gene lost 8 bases and the J gene lost 3 bases, with 17 bases spanning the gap. The length of the CDR3 is 14 residues. DNA of the CDR3: TGCGCCAGCGGAGATCCGGGACTCATCTACGAGCAGTACTTC. Encoded protein: CASGDPGLIYEQYF.

This chain connects TRBV6-2 or TRBV6-3 to TRBJ1-2; D is undetermined. The CDR3 has 14 amino acids. From germline, CDR1 is MNHEY and CDR2 SVGEGT. V was pared by 5 bases and J by 7 bases, with 17 bases between. The CDR3 is CASSLTSGIGGYTF. As DNA, the CDR3 is TGTGCCAGCAGTCTTACGTCGGGAATCGGTGGCTACACCTTC.